Reported below is one T cell receptor beta chain. This table comes from immunoSEQ multiplex PCR, and its TCRdb copy is limited to in-frame clones, with some not included. The data contain 65,000 to 85,000 clones, over 90% of them singletons. These data belong to a study of T cell changes during pregnancy in multiple sclerosis. The source is a female donor with multiple sclerosis, enrolled in a pregnancy study. The specimen comprised CD4+ T cells from peripheral blood mononuclear cells, sampled after pregnancy.

The CDR3 DNA reads TGTGCCATCCCGTTAGCGGGAGGGGTTCAAGAGACCCAGTACTTC. The encoded protein is CAIPLAGGVQETQYF. The chain carries TRBV10-3 and TRBJ2-5, with TRBD2 matching over 11 bases. CDR3 length equals 15 residues. V dropped 8 bases and J dropped 2; count of bases not matched to a gene: 7. Germline CDR1 is ENHRY and CDR2 is SYGVKD.